This paragraph covers one T cell receptor (beta chain) sequence. Its antigen remains unknown. This record belongs to a study of cytomegalovirus exposure and HLA in healthy donors. Study-wide results and caveats: In an earlier analysis, in some 540 donors, most V segments appeared productive either ~90% or ~30% of the time. In a later analysis, an Asian-associated ancestry cluster reportedly showed fewer N-insertions than the roughly 730-donor mean. The listing of about 150 TCR beta chains classed them as cytomegalovirus-associated.

Both 60 Vbeta primers and 13 Jbeta primers went into the PCR. The protocol was immunoSEQ multiplex PCR, while the TCRdb copy is restricted to in-frame clones and leaves out a portion. Here the sample table reports tens of thousands of clones. The CDR3 is 14 residues long. Germline values: CDR1 GTSNPN, CDR2 SVGIG (reference sequence). The junction had 8 bases not matched to a gene; V was cut back by 0 bases and J by 9 bases. Sample: PBMCs. The chain combines TRBV30 with TRBJ2-7, with 10 bases fitting TRBD1. The clonotype comes from a young man in good health and CMV-seropositive. CDR3 residues: CAWSVPGQGSVQYF. The CDR3 nucleotides are TGTGCCTGGAGTGTACCGGGACAGGGGTCGGTGCAGTACTTC. The whole variable domain, filled in from reference TRBV30 and TRBJ2-7, reads SQTIHQWPATLVQPVGSPLSLECTVEGTSNPNLYWYRQAAGRGLQLLFYSVGIGQISSEVPQNLSASRPQDRQFILSSKKLLLSDSGFYLCAWSVPGQGSVQYFGPGTRLTVT.